These T cell receptor beta chains were read from a single sample in a study of blood T cell repertoires in COVID-19. Data came from immunoSEQ multiplex PCR; TCRdb stores just in-frame clones and leaves some out. The table has under 80,000 clones, approximately 80% seen once. Sequences were obtained from peripheral blood. The receptor source for this set is a human donor in a cohort sampled during active COVID-19. The CDR3 runs from the conserved cysteine through the conserved F or W. A D gene is named only where the DNA matches it firmly. Size is omitted from some rows. Given values are once, few, many or a class for expanded clones.

v_call: TRBV28
clone_size: .
j_call: TRBJ2-3
d_call: .
cdr3_nt: TGTGCCAGCAGTTTCCTCACAGATACGCAGTATTTT
cdr3_aa: CASSFLTDTQYF

v_call: TRBV30
clone_size: .
j_call: TRBJ1-2
d_call: .
cdr3_nt: TGTGCCTGGACGAACAACAAACAAGACTATGGCTACACCTTC
cdr3_aa: CAWTNNKQDYGYTF

v_call: TRBV7-2
clone_size: .
j_call: TRBJ2-5
d_call: TRBD2
cdr3_nt: TGTGCCAGCAGCTTCCCGACTAGCGGGGGGCAAGAGACCCAGTACTTC
cdr3_aa: CASSFPTSGGQETQYF

v_call: TRBV5-1
clone_size: once
j_call: TRBJ1-1
d_call: .
cdr3_nt: TGCGCCAGCAGCTTGGATTTCGGGAGAGCTGAAGCTTTCTTT
cdr3_aa: CASSLDFGRAEAFF

v_call: TRBV28
clone_size: .
j_call: TRBJ2-3
d_call: TRBD2
cdr3_nt: TGTGCCAGCAGTGGACTAGCGGGGGGGCCCCCTAGCACAGATACGCAGTATTTT
cdr3_aa: CASSGLAGGPPSTDTQYF

v_call: TRBV4-1
clone_size: .
j_call: TRBJ1-4
d_call: TRBD1
cdr3_nt: TGCGCCAGCAGCCAAGGTGACAGGGGGCTAACTGGAAAACTGTTTTTT
cdr3_aa: CASSQGDRGLTGKLFF

v_call: TRBV5-6
clone_size: .
j_call: TRBJ2-7
d_call: .
cdr3_nt: TGTGCCAGCAGCGCCCAGGGCAACTCCTACGAGCAGTACTTC
cdr3_aa: CASSAQGNSYEQYF

v_call: TRBV12-2
clone_size: .
j_call: TRBJ2-3
d_call: .
cdr3_nt: TGTGCAAGTCGCTTAGTCGCCAGGAACACAGATACGCAGTATTTT
cdr3_aa: CASRLVARNTDTQYF

v_call: TRBV6-1
clone_size: .
j_call: TRBJ2-1
d_call: TRBD1
cdr3_nt: TGTGCCAGCAGTGCCTTCCCGTCAGGGGGCTCCTACAATGAGCAGTTCTTC
cdr3_aa: CASSAFPSGGSYNEQFF

v_call: TRBV7-3
clone_size: medium-sized
j_call: TRBJ2-1
d_call: .
cdr3_nt: TGTGCCAGCAGCTCGCAGTCCGTGAACAATGAGCAGTTCTTC
cdr3_aa: CASSSQSVNNEQFF

v_call: TRBV7-2
clone_size: .
j_call: TRBJ1-2
d_call: TRBD1
cdr3_nt: TGTGCCAGCAGCTTACAGACAGGGTTCTATGGCTACACCTTC
cdr3_aa: CASSLQTGFYGYTF

v_call: TRBV30
clone_size: few
j_call: TRBJ2-1
d_call: TRBD2
cdr3_nt: TGTGCCTGGACCCCCGGGTTTGGGACTAACGAGCAGTTCTTC
cdr3_aa: CAWTPGFGTNEQFF

v_call: TRBV15
clone_size: .
j_call: TRBJ2-3
d_call: TRBD2
cdr3_nt: TGTGCCACCAGCAGAACGGCGGGGCTAGCGGTCATCACAGATACGCAGTATTTT
cdr3_aa: CATSRTAGLAVITDTQYF

v_call: TRBV7-2
clone_size: .
j_call: TRBJ2-7
d_call: TRBD2
cdr3_nt: TGTGCCAGCAGCGGCAACTCGGGGGGCGAGCAGTACTTC
cdr3_aa: CASSGNSGGEQYF

v_call: TRBV25-1
clone_size: .
j_call: TRBJ1-2
d_call: .
cdr3_nt: TGTGCCAGCAGTGATTACCCGGGGGAAGGCTACACCTTC
cdr3_aa: CASSDYPGEGYTF

v_call: TRBV19
clone_size: .
j_call: TRBJ1-4
d_call: .
cdr3_nt: TGTGCCAGTATGGCCCGTGCCCGCGGGACGTCAACTAATGAAAAACTGTTTTTT
cdr3_aa: CASMARARGTSTNEKLFF

v_call: TRBV28
clone_size: .
j_call: TRBJ2-5
d_call: TRBD2
cdr3_nt: TGTGCCAGCAGCCGGGGGGGGCCACAAGAGACCCAGTACTTC
cdr3_aa: CASSRGGPQETQYF

v_call: TRBV4-3
clone_size: once
j_call: TRBJ1-2
d_call: .
cdr3_nt: TGCGCCAGCAGCCAAGATTCAGGCGTCTATGGCTACACCTTC
cdr3_aa: CASSQDSGVYGYTF

v_call: TRBV19
clone_size: .
j_call: TRBJ2-3
d_call: TRBD2
cdr3_nt: TGTGCCAGTAGTGTGAGCGGGGACACAGATACGCAGTATTTT
cdr3_aa: CASSVSGDTDTQYF

v_call: TRBV28
clone_size: .
j_call: TRBJ2-7
d_call: TRBD1
cdr3_nt: TGTGCCAGCAGGACGGACAGGGGGGTCACCTACGAGCAGTACTTC
cdr3_aa: CASRTDRGVTYEQYF

v_call: TRBV5-6
clone_size: .
j_call: TRBJ1-1
d_call: TRBD1
cdr3_nt: TGTGCCAGCAGCGGCAACAGGGGGCTGGGGACTGAAGCTTTCTTT
cdr3_aa: CASSGNRGLGTEAFF

v_call: TRBV12-3/TRBV12-4
clone_size: .
j_call: TRBJ1-2
d_call: .
cdr3_nt: TGTGCCAGCAGTTTCTCAGGGCGGGGTGGCTACACCTTC
cdr3_aa: CASSFSGRGGYTF

v_call: TRBV25-1
clone_size: .
j_call: TRBJ1-4
d_call: .
cdr3_nt: TGTGCCAGCAGTACAGGCGCAACTAATGAAAAACTGTTTTTT
cdr3_aa: CASSTGATNEKLFF

v_call: TRBV7-3
clone_size: few
j_call: TRBJ2-1
d_call: TRBD2
cdr3_nt: TGTGCCAGCAGCCCAACAGGGACTAGCGGGATTAATGAGCAGTTCTTC
cdr3_aa: CASSPTGTSGINEQFF

v_call: TRBV7-3
clone_size: .
j_call: TRBJ2-1
d_call: .
cdr3_nt: TGTGCCAGCAGCTTAACGTCGGGAAGTAATGAGCAGTTCTTC
cdr3_aa: CASSLTSGSNEQFF

v_call: TRBV12-3/TRBV12-4
clone_size: .
j_call: TRBJ1-6
d_call: .
cdr3_nt: TGTGCCAGCAGTTTCCAAAATTCACCCCTCCACTTT
cdr3_aa: CASSFQNSPLHF

v_call: TRBV4-3
clone_size: .
j_call: TRBJ2-7
d_call: TRBD1
cdr3_nt: TGCGCCAGCAGCCCGGGACAGGGATTCCAGGGCGAGCAGTACTTC
cdr3_aa: CASSPGQGFQGEQYF

v_call: TRBV9
clone_size: .
j_call: TRBJ2-1
d_call: TRBD1
cdr3_nt: TGTGCCAGCAGCCCGGACAGGGGGCATAACAATGAGCAGTTCTTC
cdr3_aa: CASSPDRGHNNEQFF

v_call: TRBV6-5
clone_size: .
j_call: TRBJ1-2
d_call: .
cdr3_nt: TGTGCCAGCAGGCCAAGTTTGGAACGGGGCTATGGCTACACCTTC
cdr3_aa: CASRPSLERGYGYTF

v_call: TRBV7-2
clone_size: .
j_call: TRBJ2-1
d_call: TRBD2
cdr3_nt: TGTGCCAGCAGCGCTAGCGGGGGGGCCAGAAATGAGCAGTTCTTC
cdr3_aa: CASSASGGARNEQFF

v_call: TRBV29-1
clone_size: once
j_call: TRBJ1-1
d_call: .
cdr3_nt: TGCAGCGTCCGACAGACCTCTATGAACACTGAAGCTTTCTTT
cdr3_aa: CSVRQTSMNTEAFF

v_call: TRBV3-1/TRBV3-2
clone_size: .
j_call: TRBJ1-2
d_call: .
cdr3_nt: TGTGCCAGCAGCCAGGGCAGGTGGGGCGGCTACACCTTC
cdr3_aa: CASSQGRWGGYTF

v_call: TRBV29-1
clone_size: .
j_call: TRBJ2-7
d_call: .
cdr3_nt: TGCAGCGTGGAGGGGTTTAACAGGGGTGGGTCCTACGAGCAGTACTTC
cdr3_aa: CSVEGFNRGGSYEQYF

v_call: TRBV4-1
clone_size: .
j_call: TRBJ1-4
d_call: TRBD1
cdr3_nt: TGCGCCAGCAGCCGTGTGGGACAGGGTGATGAAAAACTGTTTTTT
cdr3_aa: CASSRVGQGDEKLFF

v_call: TRBV6-6
clone_size: .
j_call: TRBJ1-1
d_call: .
cdr3_nt: TGTGCCAGCAGTTACGAGGGGACAGAAGCTTTCTTT
cdr3_aa: CASSYEGTEAFF

v_call: TRBV7-9
clone_size: .
j_call: TRBJ1-6
d_call: .
cdr3_nt: TGTGCCAGCAGCCAGACAGGAGACCCTATTTCACCCCTCCACTTT
cdr3_aa: CASSQTGDPISPLHF

v_call: TRBV5-1
clone_size: once
j_call: TRBJ2-6
d_call: TRBD1
cdr3_nt: TGCGCCAGCAGCAAGGACAGGGGGGTGACTGGGGCCAACGTCCTGACTTTC
cdr3_aa: CASSKDRGVTGANVLTF

v_call: TRBV15
clone_size: .
j_call: TRBJ2-7
d_call: .
cdr3_nt: TGTGCCACCAGCAAGGACTCGGGCGGGACCTTCAGCTCCTACGAGCAGTACTTC
cdr3_aa: CATSKDSGGTFSSYEQYF

v_call: TRBV18
clone_size: .
j_call: TRBJ1-4
d_call: TRBD1
cdr3_nt: TGTGCCAGCTCACCACCGGACAGGGGCGGTGAAAAACTGTTTTTT
cdr3_aa: CASSPPDRGGEKLFF

v_call: TRBV13
clone_size: .
j_call: TRBJ1-1
d_call: .
cdr3_nt: TGTGCCAGCAGCCCGACAGTAGCTGAAGCTTTCTTT
cdr3_aa: CASSPTVAEAFF

v_call: TRBV2
clone_size: .
j_call: TRBJ1-5
d_call: TRBD1
cdr3_nt: TGTGCCAGCAGTGACGGAGGGGGCGCAGGTCAGCCCCAGCATTTT
cdr3_aa: CASSDGGGAGQPQHF

v_call: TRBV3-1/TRBV3-2
clone_size: .
j_call: TRBJ2-2
d_call: TRBD2
cdr3_nt: TGTGCCAGCAGCCAAGAGAGGGGACTAGCGGGCACCGGGGAGCTGTTTTTT
cdr3_aa: CASSQERGLAGTGELFF

v_call: TRBV5-4
clone_size: .
j_call: TRBJ2-3
d_call: TRBD1
cdr3_nt: TGTGCCAGCAGCTTGTCCGAGAGAGGGACAGCATATAGCACAGATACGCAGTATTTT
cdr3_aa: CASSLSERGTAYSTDTQYF

v_call: TRBV15
clone_size: .
j_call: TRBJ1-5
d_call: .
cdr3_nt: TGTGCCACCAGCTCCCAGAGGGTGAGCAATCAGCCCCAGCATTTT
cdr3_aa: CATSSQRVSNQPQHF

v_call: TRBV27
clone_size: .
j_call: TRBJ2-5
d_call: .
cdr3_nt: TGTGCCAGCAGTGGGATGAGGGTCCTAGGGGAGACCCAGTACTTC
cdr3_aa: CASSGMRVLGETQYF

v_call: TRBV6-5
clone_size: once
j_call: TRBJ2-2
d_call: TRBD2
cdr3_nt: TGTGCCACCCACCCGCTAGCGGGGAGGACCGGGGAGCTGTTTTTT
cdr3_aa: CATHPLAGRTGELFF

v_call: TRBV11-3
clone_size: few
j_call: TRBJ1-5
d_call: TRBD1
cdr3_nt: TGTGCCAGCAGACGGAAGGGGGCTGATCAGCCCCAGCATTTT
cdr3_aa: CASRRKGADQPQHF

v_call: TRBV28
clone_size: .
j_call: TRBJ2-4
d_call: TRBD1
cdr3_nt: TGTGCCAGCGTAGGACAGGCAAACATTCAGTACTTC
cdr3_aa: CASVGQANIQYF

v_call: TRBV19
clone_size: .
j_call: TRBJ2-3
d_call: TRBD2
cdr3_nt: TGTGCCAGTAGTCTAAGAGGCGGGGGGACCACAGATACGCAGTATTTT
cdr3_aa: CASSLRGGGTTDTQYF

v_call: TRBV5-4
clone_size: .
j_call: TRBJ2-1
d_call: TRBD2
cdr3_nt: TGTGCCAGCAGCCCGATAGCGGGGGGGCCTGTTTACAATGAGCAGTTCTTC
cdr3_aa: CASSPIAGGPVYNEQFF

v_call: TRBV6-6
clone_size: few
j_call: TRBJ1-3
d_call: .
cdr3_nt: TGTGCCAGCAGCCAGGGGACGGGGGGAAACACCATATATTTT
cdr3_aa: CASSQGTGGNTIYF

v_call: TRBV5-4
clone_size: .
j_call: TRBJ1-1
d_call: TRBD1
cdr3_nt: TGTGCCAGCAGCACAGGGGGGCCAAACACTGAAGCTTTCTTT
cdr3_aa: CASSTGGPNTEAFF

v_call: TRBV19
clone_size: .
j_call: TRBJ1-4
d_call: TRBD1
cdr3_nt: TGTGCCAGTAAAGGACAGGGGGCAGGTATTAATGAAAAACTGTTTTTT
cdr3_aa: CASKGQGAGINEKLFF

v_call: TRBV4-1
clone_size: .
j_call: TRBJ2-6
d_call: TRBD2
cdr3_nt: TGCGCCAGCAGCCAAGCGGGTAGCGGGAGTGCTGGGGCCAACGTCCTGACTTTC
cdr3_aa: CASSQAGSGSAGANVLTF

v_call: TRBV6-5
clone_size: .
j_call: TRBJ2-3
d_call: .
cdr3_nt: TGTGCCAGCAGTCGAAGACAGACTGCCACAGATACGCAGTATTTT
cdr3_aa: CASSRRQTATDTQYF